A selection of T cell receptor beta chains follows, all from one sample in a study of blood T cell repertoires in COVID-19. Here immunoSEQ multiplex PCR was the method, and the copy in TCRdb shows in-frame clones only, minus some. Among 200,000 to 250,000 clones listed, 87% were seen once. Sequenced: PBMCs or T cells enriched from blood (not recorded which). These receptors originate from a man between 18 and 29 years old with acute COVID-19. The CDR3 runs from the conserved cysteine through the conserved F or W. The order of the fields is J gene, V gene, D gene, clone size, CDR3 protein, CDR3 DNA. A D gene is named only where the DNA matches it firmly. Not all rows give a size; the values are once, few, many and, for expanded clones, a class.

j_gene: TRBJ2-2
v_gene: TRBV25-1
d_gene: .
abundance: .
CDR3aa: CASSVRDDYTGELFF
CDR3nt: TGTGCCAGCAGTGTCCGGGATGACTATACCGGGGAGCTGTTTTTT

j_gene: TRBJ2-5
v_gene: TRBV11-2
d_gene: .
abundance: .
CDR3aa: CASSFLRAGRGLTGTQYF
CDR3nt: TGTGCCAGCAGCTTTTTGCGAGCGGGCCGTGGCCTTACTGGGACCCAGTACTTC

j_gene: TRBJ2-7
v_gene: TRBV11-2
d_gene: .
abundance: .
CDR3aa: CASSLGLGIYEQYF
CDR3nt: TGTGCCAGCAGCTTAGGGCTAGGAATCTACGAGCAGTACTTC

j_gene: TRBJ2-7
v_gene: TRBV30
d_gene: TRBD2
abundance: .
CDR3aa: CASATSGISYEQYF
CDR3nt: TGTGCCTCCGCGACTAGCGGGATCTCCTACGAGCAGTACTTC

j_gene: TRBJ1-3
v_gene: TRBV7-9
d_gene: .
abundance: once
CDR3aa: CASSLVGVKLNTIYF
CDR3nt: TGTGCCAGCAGCTTAGTCGGGGTAAAGTTGAACACCATATATTTT

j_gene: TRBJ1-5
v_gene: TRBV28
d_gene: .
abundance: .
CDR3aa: CASSPGQDRSQHF
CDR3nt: TGTGCCAGCAGTCCGGGACAAGATCGTTCCCAGCATTTT

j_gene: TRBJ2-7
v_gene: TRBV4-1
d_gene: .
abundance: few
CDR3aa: CASSQDLGLAYEQYF
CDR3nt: TGCGCCAGCAGCCAAGATTTGGGCTTAGCCTACGAGCAGTACTTC

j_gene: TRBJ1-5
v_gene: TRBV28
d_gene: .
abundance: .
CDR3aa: CASSSPSGRNQPQHF
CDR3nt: TGTGCCAGCAGTTCCCCATCAGGGAGGAATCAGCCCCAGCATTTT

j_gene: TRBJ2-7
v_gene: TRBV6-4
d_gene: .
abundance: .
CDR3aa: CARELDQGCEQYF
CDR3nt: TGTGCCAGAGAGCTTGATCAGGGATGCGAGCAGTACTTC

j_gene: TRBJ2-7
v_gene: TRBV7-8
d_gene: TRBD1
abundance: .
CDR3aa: CASSSDRAEQYF
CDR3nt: TGTGCCAGCAGCTCGGACAGGGCTGAGCAGTACTTC

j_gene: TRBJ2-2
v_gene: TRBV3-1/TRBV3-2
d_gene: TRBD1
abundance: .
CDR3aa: CASSQLQGVAGELFF
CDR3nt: TGTGCCAGCAGCCAACTTCAGGGGGTGGCCGGGGAGCTGTTTTTT

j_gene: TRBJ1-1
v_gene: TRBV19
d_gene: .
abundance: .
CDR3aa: CASSYSMNTEAFF
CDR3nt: TGTGCCAGTAGTTATAGTATGAACACTGAAGCTTTCTTT

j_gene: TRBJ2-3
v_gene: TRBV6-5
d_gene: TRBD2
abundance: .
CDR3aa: CASGRERSSDTQYF
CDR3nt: TGTGCCAGCGGGAGGGAGCGGTCATCAGATACGCAGTATTTT

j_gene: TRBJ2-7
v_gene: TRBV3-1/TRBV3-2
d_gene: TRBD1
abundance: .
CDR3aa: CASSQVTGPITDEQYF
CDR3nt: TGTGCCAGCAGCCAGGTGACAGGGCCTATAACCGACGAGCAGTACTTC

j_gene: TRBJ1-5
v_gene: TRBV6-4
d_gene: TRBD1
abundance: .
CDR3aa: CASTDRTGGPLDSNQPQHF
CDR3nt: TGTGCCAGCACCGATCGGACAGGGGGCCCACTCGATAGCAATCAGCCCCAGCATTTT

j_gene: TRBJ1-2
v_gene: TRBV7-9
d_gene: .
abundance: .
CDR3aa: CASSPEGFYGYTF
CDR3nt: TGTGCCAGCAGCCCGGAGGGATTCTATGGCTACACCTTC

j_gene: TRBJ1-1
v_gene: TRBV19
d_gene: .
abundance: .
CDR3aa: CASRAGPMNTEAFF
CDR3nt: TGTGCCAGTAGGGCAGGGCCCATGAACACTGAAGCTTTCTTT

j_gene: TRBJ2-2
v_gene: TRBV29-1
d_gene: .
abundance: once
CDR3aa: CSVSSGTGELFF
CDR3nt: TGCAGCGTTTCCAGCGGAACCGGGGAGCTGTTTTTT

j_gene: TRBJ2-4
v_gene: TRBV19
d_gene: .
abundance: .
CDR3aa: CASSPRTKKNIQYF
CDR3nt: TGTGCCAGTAGTCCGAGGACAAAAAAAAACATTCAGTACTTC

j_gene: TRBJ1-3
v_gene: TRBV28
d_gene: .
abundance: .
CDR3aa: CASTTLGAGWDTIYF
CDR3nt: TGTGCCAGCACCACACTTGGGGCAGGGTGGGACACCATATATTTT

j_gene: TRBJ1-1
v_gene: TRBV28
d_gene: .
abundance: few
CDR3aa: CASSLTGGMAEAFF
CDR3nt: TGTGCCAGCAGTTTAACCGGGGGGATGGCTGAAGCTTTCTTT

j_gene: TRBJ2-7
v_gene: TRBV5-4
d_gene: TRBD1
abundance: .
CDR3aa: CASSSASGTASVEQYF
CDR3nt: TGTGCCAGCAGTTCAGCCTCCGGGACAGCTTCGGTTGAGCAGTACTTC

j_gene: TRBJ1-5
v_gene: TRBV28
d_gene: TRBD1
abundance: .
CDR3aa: CASSLGYRGPNQPQHF
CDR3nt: TGTGCCAGCAGTTTAGGATACAGGGGACCCAATCAGCCCCAGCATTTT

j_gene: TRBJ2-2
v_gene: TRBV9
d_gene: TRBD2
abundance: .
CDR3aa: CASSVGTSGTTGELFF
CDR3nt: TGTGCCAGCAGCGTGGGGACTAGCGGGACCACCGGGGAGCTGTTTTTT

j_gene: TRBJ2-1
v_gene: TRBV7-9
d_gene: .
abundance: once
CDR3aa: CASSLMSEQFF
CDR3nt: TGTGCCAGCAGCTTAATGAGTGAGCAGTTCTTC

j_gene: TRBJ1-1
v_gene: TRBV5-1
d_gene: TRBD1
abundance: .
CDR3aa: CASSLQGPYTEAFF
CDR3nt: TGCGCCAGCAGCTTACAGGGGCCCTACACTGAAGCTTTCTTT

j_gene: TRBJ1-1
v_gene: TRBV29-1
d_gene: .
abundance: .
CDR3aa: CSVDPAGELAFF
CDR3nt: TGCAGCGTTGATCCGGCAGGGGAATTGGCTTTCTTT

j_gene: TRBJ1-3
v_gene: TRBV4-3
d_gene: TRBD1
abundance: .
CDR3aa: CASSQQGVAGNTIYF
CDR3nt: TGCGCCAGCAGCCAACAGGGGGTTGCTGGAAACACCATATATTTT

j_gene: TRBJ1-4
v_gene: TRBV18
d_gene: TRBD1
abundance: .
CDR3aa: CASSPQDRGEKLFF
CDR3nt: TGTGCCAGCTCACCACAGGACAGGGGCGAAAAACTGTTTTTT

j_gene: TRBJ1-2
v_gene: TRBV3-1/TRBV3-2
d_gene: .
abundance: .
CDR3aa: CASSTGGTGYTF
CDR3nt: TGTGCCAGCAGCACCGGGGGGACTGGCTACACCTTC

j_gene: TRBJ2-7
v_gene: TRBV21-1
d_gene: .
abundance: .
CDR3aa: CASSKAPPVDRANLYEQYF
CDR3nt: TGTGCCAGCAGCAAAGCCCCTCCAGTGGACAGGGCGAACCTCTACGAGCAGTACTTC

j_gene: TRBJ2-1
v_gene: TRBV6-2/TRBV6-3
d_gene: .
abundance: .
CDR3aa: CASRYRDTYNEQFF
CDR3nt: TGTGCCAGCAGGTACCGGGACACGTACAATGAGCAGTTCTTC

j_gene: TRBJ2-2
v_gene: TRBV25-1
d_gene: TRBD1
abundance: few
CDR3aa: CASSRGTGELFF
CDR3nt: TGTGCCAGCAGCAGGGGGACCGGGGAGCTGTTTTTT

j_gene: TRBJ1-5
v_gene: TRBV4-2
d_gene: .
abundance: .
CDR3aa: CASSQSGVGNQPQHF
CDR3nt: TGTGCCAGCAGCCAGTCGGGGGTAGGCAATCAGCCCCAGCATTTT

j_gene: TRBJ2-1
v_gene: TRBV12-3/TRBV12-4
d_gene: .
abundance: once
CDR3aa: CASSLEGGREQFF
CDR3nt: TGTGCCAGCAGTTTAGAGGGAGGTCGTGAGCAGTTCTTC

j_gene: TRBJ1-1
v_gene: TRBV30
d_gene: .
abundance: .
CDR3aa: CAWSVFGPTEAFF
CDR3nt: TGTGCCTGGAGTGTTTTTGGCCCCACTGAAGCTTTCTTT

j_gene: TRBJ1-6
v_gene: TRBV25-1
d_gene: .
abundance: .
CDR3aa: CASSLVNSPLHF
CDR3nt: TGTGCCAGCAGTCTAGTTAATTCACCCCTCCACTTT